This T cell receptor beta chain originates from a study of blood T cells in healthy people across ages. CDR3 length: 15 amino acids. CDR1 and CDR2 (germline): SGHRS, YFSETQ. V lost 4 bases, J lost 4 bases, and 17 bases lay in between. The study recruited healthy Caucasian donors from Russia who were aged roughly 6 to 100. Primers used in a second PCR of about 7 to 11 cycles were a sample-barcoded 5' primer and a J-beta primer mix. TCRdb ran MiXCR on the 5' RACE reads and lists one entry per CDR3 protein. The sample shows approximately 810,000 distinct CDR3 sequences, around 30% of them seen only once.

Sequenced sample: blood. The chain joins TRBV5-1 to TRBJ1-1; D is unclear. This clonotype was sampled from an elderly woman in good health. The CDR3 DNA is TGCGCCAGCAGCCCCCCTCGGAGGGAGGGCACTGAAGCTTTCTTT. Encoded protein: CASSPPRREGTEAFF.